This TCR beta chain was captured by sequencing in a study of blood T cell repertoires in COVID-19. CDR3 size: 14 residues. The germline CDR1 and CDR2 sequences are LGHNA and YSLEER. Trimming stripped 3 bases from V and 2 bases from J, with 11 bases between. TCRdb's copy holds only in-frame clones and misses some; the assay was immunoSEQ multiplex PCR. The sample contains fewer than 250,000 clones, around 88% of which appear only once. This chain joins TRBV4-3 and TRBJ2-7; D remains ambiguous. This sequence originates from a woman between 45 and 65 years old who had recovered from COVID-19. Sequencing was done on a sample of PBMCs or T cells enriched from blood (not recorded which). The CDR3 region has the DNA TGCGCCAGCAGCCATGAGTACCATACCTACGAGCAGTACTTC. Translated, it gives CASSHEYHTYEQYF.